This TCR beta chain comes out of a study of T cells in Graves' hyperthyroidism and ophthalmopathy. General study findings and limits: Blood also carried most thyroid clonotypes expanded above 0.001. Separating ophthalmopathy from stable hyperthyroidism was achieved by a 13 V-J model. Median prediction lead before ophthalmopathy onset was 5.5 to 7 months with the model.

Researchers took RNA transcripts and amplified the TCR beta CDR3 regions from them. A first-round RT-PCR of the TCR CDR3 used the HTBI primer set. TCRdb used MiXCR to reprocess the multiplex PCR reads, holding one entry per CDR3 protein. This table has more than 300,000 distinct CDR3 sequences, about a fifth appearing once. To note about this clonotype: Antigen: not known.

The CDR3 covers 14 residues. Trimming shortened V by 2 bases and J by 2 bases, and 10 bases separated the two germline ends. Germline values: CDR1 SGHRS, CDR2 YFSETQ. The receptor was isolated from a man between 18 and 35 years old with Graves' ophthalmopathy. Sequences were obtained from blood. This sequence joins TRBV5-1 and TRBJ2-5, with TRBD1 as a possible D gene (5 bases). The CDR3 is CASSLQRQQETQYF. The CDR3 DNA reads as TGCGCCAGCAGCTTACAACGACAGCAAGAGACCCAGTACTTC.